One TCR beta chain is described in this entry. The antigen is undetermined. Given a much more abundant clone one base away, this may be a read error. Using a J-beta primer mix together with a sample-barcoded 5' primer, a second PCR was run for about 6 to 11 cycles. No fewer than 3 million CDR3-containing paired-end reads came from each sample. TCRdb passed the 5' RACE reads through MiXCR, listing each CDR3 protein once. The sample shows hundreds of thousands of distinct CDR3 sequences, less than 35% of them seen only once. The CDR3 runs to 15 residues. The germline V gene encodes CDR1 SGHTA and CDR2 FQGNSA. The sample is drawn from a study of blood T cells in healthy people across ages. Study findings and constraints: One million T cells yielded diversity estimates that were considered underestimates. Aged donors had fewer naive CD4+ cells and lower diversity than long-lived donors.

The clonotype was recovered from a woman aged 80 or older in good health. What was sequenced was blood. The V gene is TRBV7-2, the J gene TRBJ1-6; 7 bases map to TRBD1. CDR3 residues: CASSPPTGLGSPPHF. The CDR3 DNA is TGTGCCAGCAGCCCCCCGACAGGGTTGGGCTCACCCCCCCACTTT.